The 31 T cell receptor beta chains below all came from one sample that was sequenced in a study of T cell repertoires in cytomegalovirus infection (dated by TCRdb to the late 2010s). Sequencing relied on an Illumina HiSeq 1500. TCRdb trimmed public reads at Q25 via fastp, called clones via MiXCR and kept in-frame beta chains. Under each unique CDR3 protein, matching rows form one entry showing the most common genes and DNA. The sample data list 170,000 or so distinct CDR3 sequences, and approximately 15% of these were observed just once. The ten largest clones add up to over 20% of the sample. Sequenced: PBMCs. The receptors derive from a human donor in good health (CMV status not recorded). Some clones in this sample may be carry-over from other donors' samples.

This clonotype was counted a few times. The rearrangement links TRBV7-3 to TRBJ2-3; D uncertain. Germline V lookup: CDR1 SGHTA, CDR2 FQGTGA. Trimming shortened V by 5 bases and J by 5 bases, and 14 bases separated the two germline ends. The CDR3 covers 14 residues. The DNA of the CDR3 is TGTGCCAGCAGCAGGGCCGGAAGACAAGATACGCAGTATTTT. The encoded protein is CASSRAGRQDTQYF.

This clonotype was seen only a few times. The chain couples TRBV28 to TRBJ1-5, with 7 bases aligning to TRBD1. V was clipped by 5 bases and J by 3 bases; unmatched bases: 7. The CDR3 consists of 15 residues. CDR1 is MDHEN, CDR2 SYDVKM, per germline. This chain's CDR3 is CASSKSGGINQPQHF. The CDR3 DNA follows: TGTGCCAGCAGTAAATCAGGGGGAATCAATCAGCCCCAGCATTTT.

This clonotype came up many times. This chain links TRBV6-2 or TRBV6-3 with TRBJ2-1; TRBD2 aligns across 12 bases. Germline V gene lookup returns CDR1 MNHEY and CDR2 SVGEGT. Unmatched junction bases numbered 15, after V lost 6 bases and J lost 6 bases. The CDR3 has 18 amino acids. The CDR3 is CASRSSGLAGTPLNEQFF. The DNA of the CDR3 is TGTGCCAGCAGGAGCTCAGGACTAGCGGGAACCCCACTCAATGAGCAGTTCTTC.

This chain connects TRBV29-1 to TRBJ2-2, with D unclear. CDR1 and CDR2 from the germline V gene are SQVTM and ANQGSEA. V dropped 4 bases and J dropped 4 bases, with 13 bases sitting between them. The CDR3 contains 14 residues. CDR3 loop: CSVGSGEVTGELFF. In DNA form, the CDR3 reads TGCAGCGTTGGCTCCGGTGAAGTCACCGGGGAGCTGTTTTTT.

A few counts support this clonotype. The V gene is TRBV3-1, the J gene TRBJ1-1; D is undetermined. V was shortened by 1 base and J by 7 bases, with 4 bases between the two germline ends. Germline V lookup: CDR1 LGHDT, CDR2 YNNKEL (reference sequence). This CDR3 has 11 residues. The CDR3 DNA sequence: TGTGCCAGCAGCCAAGTAGGTGAAGCTTTCTTT. Residues: CASSQVGEAFF.

The chain recombines TRBV28 with TRBJ1-1; possibly TRBD1 for D (5 bases). V lost 3 bases, J lost 12 bases, and 14 bases lay in between. The germline CDR1 and CDR2 sequences are MDHEN and SYDVKM. The CDR3 is 12 amino acids. CDR3 coding DNA: TGTGCCAGCAGTTTGACCGGGCCGGGGCCTTTCTTT. This encodes CASSLTGPGPFF.

This clonotype was picked up one time. CDR3 sequence reads: CASSSPGQKETQYF. The DNA for the CDR3 is TGTGCCAGCAGTTCTCCCGGGCAGAAGGAGACCCAGTACTTC. This rearrangement joins TRBV6-6 to TRBJ2-5; D gene uncertain. Germline V CDR1 and CDR2: MNHNY, SVGAGI (reference sequence). The CDR3 spans 14 residues. The V gene lost 4 bases and the J gene lost 5 bases, with 14 bases spanning the gap.

The V and J genes are TRBV28 and TRBJ2-1; D may be TRBD2 (6 bases). The CDR3 contains 14 residues. Germline lookup yields CDR1 MDHEN and CDR2 SYDVKM. Between the trimmed V and J ends, which lost 6 bases and 4 bases, there was a span of 13 bases. Written as DNA, the CDR3 is TGTGCCAGCAGGGGGGGAGGTGGGTACAATGAGCAGTTCTTC. This codes for CASRGGGGYNEQFF. The entire variable domain, with the rest obtained from reference TRBV28 and TRBJ2-1, is as follows: DVKVTQSSRYLVKRTGEKVFLECVQDMDHENMFWYRQDPGLGLRLIYFSYDVKMKEKGDIPEGYSVSREKKERFSLILESASTNQTSMYLCASRGGGGYNEQFFGPGTRLTVL.

CDR3 in amino acids: CASSDRDRGRNQPQHF. The CDR3 DNA reads TGTGCCAGCAGCGACCGGGACAGGGGCCGCAATCAGCCCCAGCATTTT. The rearrangement uses TRBV27 and TRBJ1-5, with 10 bases fitting TRBD1. Germline CDR1 reads MNHEY; CDR2 reads SMNVEV (reference sequence). V shed 6 bases and J 2 bases; nucleotides not matched to a gene: 7. The CDR3 consists of 16 residues.

Details on this clonotype: It may be a read error: a sequence one base away is much more abundant. Without the conserved terminal phenylalanine or tryptophan, this CDR3 likely stems from a read error. The chain has TRBV11-2 and TRBJ1-1, with a weak D call TRBD1 (5 bases). The CDR3 consists of 15 residues. V lost 3 bases and J lost 5, with 16 bases in between. The germline V gene has CDR1 SGHAT and CDR2 FQNNGV. This chain's CDR3 is CASSFRRETRTEAFL. CDR3 sequence (DNA): TGTGCCAGCAGCTTCCGCAGGGAGACTAGGACTGAAGCTTTCCTT.

This clonotype has ten or more counts. V is TRBV7-8 and J is TRBJ1-4; no clear D gene. In germline, CDR1 is SGHVS, CDR2 FQNEAQ. The V and J ends lost 4 bases and 5 bases respectively, with 14 bases between them. This CDR3 has 15 residues. The CDR3 DNA reads as TGTGCCAGCAGCTCGAAGGGTCCGGGGAATGAAAAACTGTTTTTT. Its translation is CASSSKGPGNEKLFF.

This clonotype was counted at least ten times. The chain recombines TRBV6-5 with TRBJ2-2, with D hard to call. V lost 7 bases and J lost 0, with 9 bases in between. The germline V gene encodes CDR1 MNHEY and CDR2 SVGAGI. This CDR3 is built from 14 residues. The CDR3 bases are TGTGCCAGCACCCGAGGAGCGAACACCGGGGAGCTGTTTTTT. Translated: CASTRGANTGELFF.

The rearrangement uses TRBV27 and TRBJ1-2; 7 bases match TRBD1. Germline CDR1 and CDR2: MNHEY and SMNVEV (reference sequence). The CDR3 contains 12 residues. The V gene end was trimmed by 4 bases and the J gene end by 9 bases; junction bases not matched to a gene: 5. CDR3 region: CASSSPQGSYTF. In nucleotides, the CDR3 is TGTGCCAGCAGTTCCCCACAGGGGAGCTACACCTTC.

The J gene is TRBJ2-2, the V gene TRBV20-1; 7 bases line up with TRBD2. With 4 bases clipped from V and 0 bases from J, the junction kept 5 bases outside the gene matches. The length of the CDR3 is 15 residues. Per the germline V gene, CDR1 is DFQATT and CDR2 is SNEGSKA (reference sequence). CDR3 sequence (DNA): TGCAGTGCTACAGGCGCGGGAGCGAACACCGGGGAGCTGTTTTTT. Encoded protein: CSATGAGANTGELFF.

In this sample, this clonotype turned up a few times. The rearrangement joins TRBV9 to TRBJ2-1; 9 bases are shared with TRBD2. Germline V gene data show CDR1 as SGDLS and CDR2 as YYNGEE. The CDR3 extends over 16 amino acids. V gave up 0 bases and J gave up 4 bases; unmatched junction bases: 5. CDR3 loop: CASSVEEGLAYNEQFF. Written as DNA, the CDR3 is TGTGCCAGCAGCGTAGAAGAGGGACTAGCATACAATGAGCAGTTCTTC.

This clonotype occurred many times. The chain combines TRBV7-6 with TRBJ2-7, with D maybe TRBD2 (5 bases). CDR3 size: 14 residues. V dropped 4 bases and J dropped 7 bases, with 17 bases sitting between them. Germline V gene sequence: CDR1 SGHVS, CDR2 FNYEAQ. This CDR3 reads CASSSAGQLGEQYF. The DNA for the CDR3 is TGTGCCAGCAGCTCGGCGGGTCAGCTTGGGGAGCAGTACTTC.

The chain links TRBV19 to TRBJ1-5; TRBD1 might be the D (5 bases). Per germline, CDR1 LNHDA and CDR2 SQIVND (reference sequence). Trimming took 3 bases from V and 9 from J, leaving 18 bases between them. This CDR3 is built from 15 residues. CDR3 in DNA: TGTGCCAGTAGTATCGGGTTGCTGGTTCAGGGGCCCCAGCATTTT. Translating it yields CASSIGLLVQGPQHF.

This chain uses TRBV28 with TRBJ2-7, with TRBD2 matching over 9 bases. The CDR3 length is 16 residues. Germline-derived CDR1 and CDR2 are MDHEN and SYDVKM. The J segment lost 3 bases and the V segment lost 6 bases, leaving 12 bases of the junction unmatched. The CDR3: CASRTSGPLLGYEQYF. For the CDR3, the DNA is TGTGCCAGCAGAACTAGCGGGCCCTTACTCGGCTACGAGCAGTACTTC.

CDR3 residues: CASSETGLGGNTIYF. CDR3 coding DNA: TGTGCCAGCAGCGAGACAGGCTTGGGGGGAAACACCATATATTTT. The gene calls are TRBV28 and TRBJ1-3, with D maybe TRBD1 (6 bases). The CDR3 has 15 amino acids. Trimming removed 6 bases at V and 4 bases at J, with 16 bases between. Germline CDR1 and CDR2: MDHEN and SYDVKM.

This clonotype came up many times. The gene calls are TRBV6-2 or TRBV6-3 and TRBJ2-1, with TRBD2 identical over 9 bases. Germline assignment: CDR1 MNHEY and CDR2 SVGEGT. The CDR3 is 15 amino acids. After removal of 6 bases from V and 7 bases from J, the junction contained 10 bases not matched to a gene. The CDR3: CASRELAGRGNEQFF. The CDR3 DNA follows: TGTGCCAGCAGAGAGCTAGCGGGAAGGGGGAATGAGCAGTTCTTC.

At least ten counts were recorded for this clonotype. The rearrangement uses TRBV7-3 and TRBJ2-1; 12 bases are shared with TRBD2. This CDR3 is 14 amino acids long. The V gene's germline CDR1 is SGHTA and CDR2 FQGTGA. V lost 5 bases, J lost 6 bases, and 2 bases stayed unmatched. For the CDR3, the DNA is TGTGCCAGCAGCCCTAGCGGGGGGGCCAATGAGCAGTTCTTC. Translated: CASSPSGGANEQFF.

This clonotype was detected many times. The chain joins TRBV7-2 to TRBJ2-3; 10 bases align to TRBD2. This CDR3 contains 17 residues. From germline, CDR1 is SGHTA and CDR2 FQGNSA. Trimming took 3 bases from V and 6 from J; bases not matched to a gene: 12. This CDR3 reads CASSLLAGVGVRDTQYF. In DNA, the CDR3 is TGTGCCAGCAGCTTGCTAGCGGGGGTCGGGGTGAGGGATACGCAGTATTTT.

The rearrangement joins TRBV20-1 to TRBJ2-7; weak D call: TRBD2 (5 bases). The CDR3 extends over 17 amino acids. Trimming left V 0 bases short and J 2 bases short, with 20 bases between. The germline gives CDR1 DFQATT, CDR2 SNEGSKA (reference sequence). The CDR3 sequence: CSARDASLAADTYEQYF. Written as DNA, the CDR3 is TGCAGTGCTAGAGATGCTTCCCTAGCTGCCGACACCTACGAGCAGTACTTC.

Many counts were recorded for this clonotype. This rearrangement joins TRBV7-2 to TRBJ2-3, with TRBD2 identical over 8 bases. Germline CDR1 is SGHTA and CDR2 is FQGNSA. V dropped 8 bases and J dropped 0; count of bases not matched to a gene: 4. The CDR3 runs 14 residues. The CDR3 nucleotides read TGTGCCAGCGGTGAGCGGGGGAGCACAGATACGCAGTATTTT. Translated, it gives CASGERGSTDTQYF.

J is TRBJ2-1 and V is TRBV10-3, with D perhaps TRBD2 (5 bases). Germline V gene lookup returns CDR1 ENHRY and CDR2 SYGVKD. Between the trimmed V and J ends, which lost 0 bases and 8 bases, there was a span of 5 bases. The CDR3 totals 12 residues. CDR3: CAISESGDEQFF. The CDR3 DNA follows: TGTGCCATCAGTGAGTCGGGAGATGAGCAGTTCTTC.

This clonotype was picked up many times. The gene calls are TRBV7-2 and TRBJ2-5; D might be TRBD2 (6 bases). The CDR3 is 15 amino acids. Per germline, CDR1 SGHTA and CDR2 FQGNSA. With 7 bases removed from V and 2 bases from J, the gap between germline ends came to 17 bases. The CDR3, as DNA: TGTGCCAGCACCACGAGGGCGGGACGGCAAGAGACCCAGTACTTC. Translating gives CASTTRAGRQETQYF.

This clonotype was seen a handful of times. The V gene is TRBV10-3, the J gene TRBJ1-6, with TRBD1 as a possible D gene (5 bases). The V end lost 0 bases, the J end lost 12 bases, and 15 bases lay between the germline ends. Germline CDR1 reads ENHRY; CDR2 reads SYGVKD. The CDR3 is 15 residues long. The CDR3 DNA follows: TGTGCCATCAGTGAGTCAATAAGGCTCGGGGGACCCCTCCACTTT. It yields the protein CAISESIRLGGPLHF.

This chain links TRBV14 with TRBJ1-2; D is possibly TRBD1 (5 bases). Germline lookup yields CDR1 SGHDN and CDR2 FVKESK. V shed 2 bases and J shed 8 bases, with 18 bases lying between them. There are 15 residues in the CDR3. CDR3 nucleotides: TGTGCCAGCAGCCAATTCCGGGACGGTCCTATCGGCTACACCTTC. The encoded protein is CASSQFRDGPIGYTF.

This clonotype has a count of ten or more. This chain links TRBV7-2 with TRBJ2-7, with TRBD2 as a possible D gene (6 bases). Per the germline V gene, CDR1 is SGHTA and CDR2 is FQGNSA. This CDR3 region has 15 residues. Deletions cut 2 bases from V and 6 bases from J, with 17 bases between. DNA for the CDR3: TGTGCCAGCAGCTTAAGGGCCGGCGGGGTCGGCGAGCAGTACTTC. As protein: CASSLRAGGVGEQYF.

V and J are TRBV29-1 and TRBJ1-1, with D possibly TRBD1 on 6 matching bases. Germline V gene sequence: CDR1 SQVTM, CDR2 ANQGSEA. This CDR3 contains 13 residues. The V and J ends lost 5 bases and 1 base respectively, with 11 bases between them. The CDR3 loop reads CSVRQATNTEAFF. CDR3 bases: TGCAGCGTTCGACAGGCAACGAACACTGAAGCTTTCTTT.

This clonotype was seen repeatedly, ten times or more. J is TRBJ1-5 and V is TRBV28, with 7 bases aligning to TRBD1. V was clipped by 7 bases and J by 7 bases; unmatched bases: 13. Germline V gives CDR1 MDHEN, CDR2 SYDVKM. This CDR3 has 15 amino acids. The CDR3, as DNA: TGTGCCAGCACCACTTTGAGGGGGCAGGTCCAGCCCCAGCATTTT. This sequence encodes CASTTLRGQVQPQHF.